This TCR beta chain was observed in a study of regulatory T cells in long-lasting Graves disease. Arm-PCR of CDR3 regions and iRepertoire HTBI primers were the basis on which TCR beta libraries were built. TCRdb used MiXCR to reprocess the multiplex PCR reads, holding one entry per CDR3 protein. This table holds 350,000 to 500,000 distinct CDR3 sequences, 14% found once. Time point described: newly diagnosed GD, antithyroid drugs for less than 3 months. The TCR library was made from RNA extracted from PBMCs. Whole-study findings and limits: Accuracy could have been hurt by small sample size.

A remark on this clonotype: The antigen is undetermined.

The same sample was also used in a study of T cells in Graves' hyperthyroidism and ophthalmopathy. That investigation notes: Diagnostic decisions used clinical symptoms, serum thyroxine and TRAb, thyroid ultrasound and orbital computed tomography. The study used the HTBI primer set for a first-round RT-PCR of the TCR CDR3. Most thyroid-expanded clonotypes above 0.001 were also found in blood.

The sequencing here drew on peripheral blood mononuclear cells (PBMCs), taken at new diagnosis, from a patient treated with antithyroid drugs. The sequence was obtained from a woman aged 45-65 years with Graves disease.

DNA of the CDR3: TGTGCCAGCAGCTTGCTAGAAAGCACAGATACGCAGTATTTT. It codes for CASSLLESTDTQYF. The chain joins TRBV7-6 to TRBJ2-3; D call uncertain. V was cut by 3 bases and J by 0 bases, with 7 bases left in between. The CDR3 covers 14 residues. Germline V gene lookup returns CDR1 SGHVS and CDR2 FNYEAQ.